The 25 T cell receptor beta chains below all came from one sample that was sequenced in a study of regulatory T cells in long-lasting Graves disease (dated by TCRdb to the early 2020s). The protocol used for the library was multiplex PCR. Sequencing took place on an Illumina HiSeq 4000. To build TCR beta libraries, CDR3 regions were amplified by Arm-PCR using iRepertoire HTBI primers. In TCRdb, the public reads were trimmed at Q25 with fastp and aligned with MiXCR, with productive beta chains retained. Rows merge per CDR3 protein into single entries with the most common DNA and genes. For this sample the table gives about half a million distinct CDR3 sequences, of which 12% were detected only once. 7.5% to 9% of the sample comes from the top ten. The time point tag for this specimen amounts to: newly diagnosed GD, antithyroid drugs for less than 3 months. RNA was extracted from PBMCs in TRIzol for both TCR sequencing and RNA sequencing.

These same data were also listed under a study on T cells in Graves' hyperthyroidism and ophthalmopathy.

The material sequenced was peripheral blood mononuclear cells (PBMCs), taken at new diagnosis, from a patient treated with antithyroid drugs. The receptors were gathered from a woman between 25 and 40 years old with Graves disease. Donor details come from another sample of the same person, matched by shared clones.

This clonotype was detected a few times. The chain has TRBV30 and TRBJ1-2; TRBD1 aligns across 8 bases. CDR3 length equals 16 residues. Germline V gives CDR1 GTSNPN, CDR2 SVGIG (reference sequence). V trimming: 2 bases; J trimming: 3 bases; junction bases outside the gene matches: 11. CDR3 sequence (DNA): TGTGCCTGGAGTCCCAATTATAAACAGGGGGACTATGGCTACACCTTC. Amino acids: CAWSPNYKQGDYGYTF. The variable domain in full, completed from reference TRBV30 and TRBJ1-2, reads SQTIHQWPATLVQPVGSPLSLECTVEGTSNPNLYWYRQAAGRGLQLLFYSVGIGQISSEVPQNLSASRPQDRQFILSSKKLLLSDSGFYLCAWSPNYKQGDYGYTFGSGTRLTVV.

The chain carries TRBV4-1 and TRBJ2-3; D could derive from TRBD1 or TRBD2 (5 bases each). The CDR3 loop spans 13 amino acids. Germline lookup yields CDR1 MGHRA and CDR2 YSYEKL. Trimming took off 4 bases at V and 6 bases at J, with 11 bases between the two ends. DNA for the CDR3: TGCGCCAGCAGCCGCCGGTGGGGGGATACGCAGTATTTT. Its protein is CASSRRWGDTQYF.

Ten or more counts support this clonotype. The chain couples TRBV5-5 to TRBJ2-3; 8 bases match TRBD1. Trimming removed 6 bases from V and 5 bases from J; junction bases left unmatched: 8. The CDR3 consists of 14 residues. Germline CDR1 SGHKS, CDR2 YYEKEE (reference sequence). The CDR3 protein is CASIFRGPEDTQYF. The CDR3 bases are TGTGCCAGCATTTTCAGGGGGCCGGAAGATACGCAGTATTTT.

This clonotype has at least ten counts. V is TRBV28 and J is TRBJ2-3, with TRBD2 as a possible D gene (6 bases). This CDR3 is built from 13 residues. CDR1 and CDR2 (germline): MDHEN, SYDVKM. Trimming pared 6 bases from V and 4 bases from J, leaving 11 bases between. The CDR3 DNA sequence: TGTGCCAGCAGCCGCGGGACTCCAGATACGCAGTATTTT. This encodes CASSRGTPDTQYF.

This clonotype was recorded many times. This chain links TRBV29-1 with TRBJ1-2, with 7 bases matching TRBD1. Looked up from germline, CDR1 is SQVTM and CDR2 is ANQGSEA. This CDR3 region has 13 residues. V lost 6 bases, J lost 4 bases, and 8 bases stayed unmatched. The CDR3: CSVATGTAYGYTF. In DNA form, the CDR3 reads TGCAGCGTCGCTACCGGGACAGCCTATGGCTACACCTTC.

The rearrangement links TRBV29-1 to TRBJ1-1; the D gene is possibly TRBD1 (5 bases). With 7 bases removed from V and 11 bases from J, the gap between germline ends came to 17 bases. CDR1 is SQVTM and CDR2 is ANQGSEA in the germline V gene. This CDR3 spans 11 amino acids. The CDR3 DNA reads as TGCAGCGGGAACGATGGGGGTGGGGCTTTCTTT. It yields the protein CSGNDGGGAFF. The whole variable domain, filled in from reference TRBV29-1 and TRBJ1-1, reads SAVISQKPSRDICQRGTSLTIQCQVDSQVTMMFWYRQQPGQSLTLIATANQGSEATYESGFVIDKFPISRPNLTFSTLTVSNMSPEDSSIYLCSGNDGGGAFFGQGTRLTVV.

This chain connects TRBV19 to TRBJ2-6; D might be TRBD2 (5 bases). With 4 bases removed from V and 0 bases from J, the gap between germline ends came to 13 bases. CDR1 is LNHDA and CDR2 is SQIVND in the germline V gene (reference sequence). This CDR3 comprises 17 residues. The CDR3 region has the DNA TGTGCCAGTAGTACCGGACTTCTCAGCTCTGGGGCCAACGTCCTGACTTTC. Encoded protein: CASSTGLLSSGANVLTF. The full variable domain, in which reference TRBV19 and TRBJ2-6 provide the parts outside the CDR3, is DGGITQSPKYLFRKEGQNVTLSCEQNLNHDAMYWYRQDPGQGLRLIYYSQIVNDFQKGDIAEGYSVSREKKESFPLTVTSAQKNPTAFYLCASSTGLLSSGANVLTFGAGSRLTVL.

This clonotype turned up a few times. With a far larger clone one base away, a read error is the likely cause. The chain has TRBV6-1 and TRBJ1-1; no firm D call. Trimming pared 6 bases from V and 1 base from J, leaving 15 bases between. The CDR3 is made up of 15 amino acids. Germline V lookup: CDR1 MNHNS, CDR2 SASEGT. CDR3 loop: CASSRLFAGNTEAFF. As DNA, the CDR3 is TGTGCCAGCAGCCGCCTATTCGCAGGGAACACTGAAGCTTTCTTT.

The table lists this clonotype with many counts. The chain uses TRBV6-1 and TRBJ1-2; 12 nucleotides agree with TRBD1. Germline values: CDR1 MNHNS, CDR2 SASEGT. CDR3 length equals 13 residues. The V and J ends lost 5 bases and 10 bases, in that order; junction bases with no gene match: 5. The CDR3 loop is CASSPRDRGPYTF. The CDR3 coding sequence is TGTGCCAGCAGTCCCCGGGACAGGGGGCCCTACACCTTC.

This clonotype was observed a handful of times. The genes are TRBV5-1 and TRBJ2-4; 8 nucleotides line up with TRBD1. This CDR3 is built from 15 residues. The germline V gene encodes CDR1 SGHRS and CDR2 YFSETQ. The V gene end was trimmed by 4 bases and the J gene end by 2 bases; junction bases not matched to a gene: 5. CDR3 sequence: CASSPGQGTKNIQYF. In DNA form, the CDR3 reads TGCGCCAGCAGCCCTGGACAGGGAACCAAAAACATTCAGTACTTC.

This clonotype showed up many times. V usage is TRBV4-1 and J usage is TRBJ1-4; D is ambiguous. Germline V gene data show CDR1 as MGHRA and CDR2 as YSYEKL. V was clipped by 1 base and J by 8 bases, with 2 bases between them. The CDR3 has 11 residues. CDR3 nucleotide sequence: TGCGCCAGCAGCCAAGTCGAAAAACTGTTTTTT. Translation: CASSQVEKLFF.

About this clonotype itself: Germline is not matched at one junction end, which may reflect a read error. The J gene is TRBJ1-2, the V gene TRBV5-1; possible D gene TRBD1, 6 bases. Looked up from germline, CDR1 is SGHRS and CDR2 is YFSETQ. The CDR3 is 12 amino acids. CDR3 coding DNA: TGCGCCAGCAGCGTGGAGCTCGGGGACATGTCATTC. Translation gives CASSVELGDMSF.

This clonotype has more than one count but fewer than ten. V gene TRBV18 combines with J gene TRBJ1-5; D is unresolved. This CDR3 has 15 residues. The germline V gene has CDR1 KGHSH and CDR2 LQKENI. V shed 2 bases and J shed 3 bases, with 11 bases lying between them. CDR3 protein: CASSPRQDFNQPQHF. The CDR3 bases are TGTGCCAGCTCACCAAGGCAGGACTTCAATCAGCCCCAGCATTTT.

This clonotype was found many times. The chain has TRBV27 and TRBJ2-7; D may be TRBD2 (6 bases). CDR1 MNHEY and CDR2 SMNVEV come from the germline V gene (reference sequence). This CDR3 spans 14 amino acids. V gave up 0 bases and J gave up 4 bases, with 10 bases separating them. CDR3 nucleotide sequence: TGTGCCAGCAGTTTATCGGGGGGATATTACGAGCAGTACTTC. Amino acids: CASSLSGGYYEQYF.

Points on this clonotype: Sequence at one end of the junction differs from germline and may be a read error. The J gene is TRBJ2-1, the V gene TRBV5-1, with a tentative D call TRBD2 (6 bases). CDR3 length: 14 amino acids. The germline CDR1 and CDR2 sequences are SGHRS and YFSETQ. Written as DNA, the CDR3 is TGCGCCAGCAGCTCCCAGCGGGTCTACAGTGAGCAGTTCTTC. Its translation is CASSSQRVYSEQFF.

This clonotype was counted between two and nine times. V is TRBV25-1 and J is TRBJ2-2; D is undetermined. The CDR3 has 11 residues. V lost 7 bases and J lost 5, with 5 bases in between. Per the germline V gene, CDR1 is MGHDK and CDR2 is SYGVNS. The CDR3 DNA follows: TGTGCCAGCACCCGGACCGGGGAGCTGTTTTTT. Its translation is CASTRTGELFF.

This clonotype came up many times. The chain links TRBV6-5 to TRBJ2-7; D is perhaps TRBD2 (6 bases). Germline assignment: CDR1 MNHEY and CDR2 SVGAGI. The CDR3 runs 14 residues. V was clipped by 0 bases and J by 4 bases, with 10 bases between them. CDR3 amino acids: CASSYSEGTYEQYF. As DNA, the CDR3 is TGTGCCAGCAGTTACTCGGAGGGAACTTACGAGCAGTACTTC.

This clonotype has a count of ten or more. This chain joins TRBV5-5 and TRBJ1-2, with D possibly being TRBD1 (5 bases). The germline V gene encodes CDR1 SGHKS and CDR2 YYEKEE (reference sequence). Trimming removed 0 bases at V and 4 bases at J, with 13 bases between. The CDR3 loop spans 15 amino acids. The CDR3 coding sequence is TGTGCCAGCAGCTTGGGGGACCGATTAGGCTATGGCTACACCTTC. Its translation is CASSLGDRLGYGYTF. Drawing the rest from reference TRBV5-5 and TRBJ1-2, the complete variable domain is DAGVTQSPTHLIKTRGQQVTLRCSPISGHKSVSWYQQVLGQGPQFIFQYYEKEERGRGNFPDRFSARQFPNYSSELNVNALLLGDSALYLCASSLGDRLGYGYTFGSGTRLTVV.

This clonotype occurred many times. The gene calls are TRBV19 and TRBJ1-2; D gene uncertain. The CDR3 runs to 14 residues. Looked up from germline, CDR1 is LNHDA and CDR2 is SQIVND (reference sequence). Trimming removed 7 bases at V and 3 bases at J, with 15 bases between. Here the CDR3 reads CASTQSGPYYGYTF. CDR3 bases: TGTGCCAGTACCCAAAGTGGGCCATACTATGGCTACACCTTC.

Details on this clonotype: Possible read error: a much larger clone is one base away. The genes are TRBV5-6 and TRBJ2-3; the match to TRBD2 covers 13 bases. Germline V lookup: CDR1 SGHDT, CDR2 YYEEEE. This CDR3 region has 16 residues. V gave up 7 bases and J gave up 3 bases; unmatched junction bases: 8. CDR3 in DNA: TGTGCCAGCGGCCAAAGACTAGCGGGAGGAACAGATACGCAGTATTTT. This sequence encodes CASGQRLAGGTDTQYF.

Note on this clonotype: A much larger clone lies one base from this, so it may be a read error. The genes are TRBV6-2 or TRBV6-3 and TRBJ2-5, with TRBD2 matching 11 bases. Germline V gives CDR1 MNHEY, CDR2 SVGEGT. This CDR3 spans 15 amino acids. CDR3 sequence (DNA): TGTGTCAGCAGAGAACTAGCGGGAGTTGTGAAGACCCAGTACTTC. It codes for CVSRELAGVVKTQYF.

The table lists this clonotype with many counts. The chain uses TRBV19 and TRBJ2-1; no clear D. In germline, CDR1 is LNHDA, CDR2 SQIVND (reference sequence). The germline V and J ends were trimmed by 3 bases and 0 bases, with 9 bases remaining between them. This CDR3 is 15 amino acids long. CDR3 sequence (DNA): TGTGCCAGTAGTATCTACTCTTCCTCCTACAATGAGCAGTTCTTC. It yields the protein CASSIYSSSYNEQFF.

This clonotype was detected many times. The V call is TRBV20-1, the J call TRBJ2-7, with 7 bases that match TRBD2. This CDR3 is built from 16 residues. V lost 0 bases, J lost 4 bases, and 12 bases stayed unmatched. From germline, CDR1 is DFQATT and CDR2 SNEGSKA (reference sequence). This CDR3 reads CSAREDWPREPYEQYF. DNA of the CDR3: TGCAGTGCTAGAGAAGATTGGCCGCGGGAGCCTTACGAGCAGTACTTC.

Remarks on this clonotype: One end of the junction varies from germline; a read error may be responsible. The V gene is TRBV4-3, the J gene TRBJ2-5; 10 positions match TRBD2. The CDR3 is 16 amino acids. Germline loops: CDR1 LGHNA, CDR2 YSLEER. The DNA of the CDR3 is TGCGCCAGCGGCCAAGGTGTAGCGGGAGGTAGGGAGACCCAGTACTTC. Translating it yields CASGQGVAGGRETQYF.

This clonotype has a count of ten or more. The chain couples TRBV9 to TRBJ1-4; D remains ambiguous. Deletions cut 0 bases from V and 1 base from J, with 7 bases between. Germline CDR1 is SGDLS and CDR2 is YYNGEE. The CDR3 loop spans 15 amino acids. CDR3 DNA: TGTGCCAGCAGCGTAGGGTGGGAAACTAATGAAAAACTGTTTTTT. Translating it yields CASSVGWETNEKLFF.